A selection of T cell receptor beta chains follows, all from one sample in a study of blood T cell repertoires in COVID-19. Libraries were prepared by immunoSEQ multiplex PCR; TCRdb keeps only in-frame clonotypes and omits some of them. The table has more than 150,000 clones, roughly 88% seen once; the top ten hold less than 3.5%. Sequencing was done on a sample of peripheral blood. Source of these receptors: a woman aged 60-75 years with acute or convalescent COVID-19. Each CDR3 is given with its conserved first and last residue. D genes are given only for firm matches. Clone size is shown for a subset of rows, as once, few, many or a class of expanded clone.

size | D | J | V | DNA | CDR3
few | - | TRBJ1-5 | TRBV7-2 | TGTGCCAGCAGCTACGGAGGTAGCAATCAGCCCCAGCATTTT | CASSYGGSNQPQHF
- | TRBD1 | TRBJ2-7 | TRBV7-2 | TGTGCCAGCAGCCCAACCGCGGGGACAGGGAGTCCCTACGAGCAGTACTTC | CASSPTAGTGSPYEQYF
few | - | TRBJ1-4 | TRBV29-1 | TGCAGCGTTGGAAGGCCCGGGGGTATGGGAGAAAAACTGTTTTTT | CSVGRPGGMGEKLFF
- | TRBD2 | TRBJ2-1 | TRBV5-4 | TGTGCCAGCAGCAGGAGCGGGGATTCCTACAATGAGCAGTTCTTC | CASSRSGDSYNEQFF
- | - | TRBJ2-7 | TRBV7-6 | TGTGCCAGCAGCTCCTCTGACGGGGTAGGAAGCGAGCAGTACTTC | CASSSSDGVGSEQYF
- | TRBD1 | TRBJ2-1 | TRBV7-9 | TGTGCCAGCAGCTTAGCGGGACAGGTCAGAAATGAGCAGTTCTTC | CASSLAGQVRNEQFF
few | - | TRBJ1-2 | TRBV5-4 | TGTGCCAGCAGCTTGGTGGGAGGGAACTATGGCTACACCTTC | CASSLVGGNYGYTF
- | TRBD1 | TRBJ2-2 | TRBV18 | TGTGCCAGCTCACCGAACGGACAGGGACGCACCGGGGAGCTGTTTTTT | CASSPNGQGRTGELFF
- | TRBD1 | TRBJ2-3 | TRBV11-3 | TGTGCCAGCAGCCCGGGACAGGGGGCGAGAGATACGCAGTATTTT | CASSPGQGARDTQYF
- | TRBD2 | TRBJ2-3 | TRBV25-1 | TGTGCCAGCACCTCGAGTCGGGGGGGGCCGACAGATACGCAGTATTTT | CASTSSRGGPTDTQYF
- | TRBD1 | TRBJ1-5 | TRBV18 | TGTGCCAGCTCGGCCGACAGGGGCGGCAATCAGCCCCAGCATTTT | CASSADRGGNQPQHF
- | TRBD1 | TRBJ2-2 | TRBV6-5 | TGTGCCAGCAGTACCAACAGGGGAGCCGGGGAGCTGTTTTTT | CASSTNRGAGELFF
- | TRBD1 | TRBJ2-7 | TRBV2 | TGTGCCAGCAGTGGGGGACAGGGAGGATCCTACGAGCAGTACTTC | CASSGGQGGSYEQYF
- | TRBD2 | TRBJ2-5 | TRBV15 | TGTGCCACCAGCAGAGATTTAGCGGGGGGACAAGAGACCCAGTACTTC | CATSRDLAGGQETQYF
- | - | TRBJ1-5 | TRBV19 | TGTGCCAGTAAAATCGGCAATCAGCCCCAGCATTTT | CASKIGNQPQHF
- | - | TRBJ1-3 | TRBV4-1 | TGCGCCAGCAGCTCCCGACTTCCCTCTGGAAACACCATATATTTT | CASSSRLPSGNTIYF
- | - | TRBJ1-2 | TRBV4-3 | TGCGCCAGCAGCCAAGACCCGCAGGGAAGCTATGGCTACACCTTC | CASSQDPQGSYGYTF
- | TRBD1 | TRBJ2-7 | TRBV7-9 | TGTGCCAGCAGCAATCAACAGGGGGAGAGCGAGCAGTACTTC | CASSNQQGESEQYF
- | TRBD2 | TRBJ2-2 | TRBV6-2/TRBV6-3 | TGTGCCAGCAGTTACTCGAGGCCTAGCGGGACCGGGGAGCTGTTTTTT | CASSYSRPSGTGELFF
- | TRBD1 | TRBJ1-1 | TRBV5-1 | TGCGCCAGCAGCTGGACAGGGAGCACTGAAGCTTTCTTT | CASSWTGSTEAFF
- | TRBD1 | TRBJ2-7 | TRBV5-1 | TGCGCCAGCAGCCCAAGGGACAGGGGTAGCGAGCAGTACTTC | CASSPRDRGSEQYF
- | TRBD2 | TRBJ2-1 | TRBV2 | TGTGCCGCGGGCGGGAGGACATACAATGAGCAGTTCTTC | CAAGGRTYNEQFF
- | TRBD1 | TRBJ2-4 | TRBV5-4 | TGTGCCAGCAGCAACACAGGGGGCGCCAAAAACATTCAGTACTTC | CASSNTGGAKNIQYF
- | TRBD2 | TRBJ2-1 | TRBV7-9 | TGTGCCAGCAGGGACTACGGGGGGGCGTCTGATGAGCAGTTCTTC | CASRDYGGASDEQFF
- | - | TRBJ1-2 | TRBV18 | TGTGCCAGCTCCCCCAAGGCAGGGTCTAACCCTAACTATGGCTACACCTTC | CASSPKAGSNPNYGYTF
- | TRBD2 | TRBJ2-6 | TRBV3-1/TRBV3-2 | TGTGCCAGCAGCCAAGATGTGTCCGTCTCCGGGGGGGGAACGGCCAACGTCCTGACTTTC | CASSQDVSVSGGGTANVLTF
- | - | TRBJ2-3 | TRBV27 | TGTGCCAGCAGCCGAAACCGGGAGCCGGTGAATACGCAGTATTTT | CASSRNREPVNTQYF
- | - | TRBJ1-3 | TRBV2 | TGTGCCAGCAGTCTACGGACAGAAACAAACACCATATATTTT | CASSLRTETNTIYF
once | TRBD1 | TRBJ1-2 | TRBV9 | TGTGCCAGCAGCGTAGGGGACAGGGCCCGGAACTATGGCTACACCTTC | CASSVGDRARNYGYTF
- | TRBD1 | TRBJ2-5 | TRBV3-1/TRBV3-2 | TGTGCCAGCAGCCAAGAATGGGACAGGGGAAGGACCCAGTACTTC | CASSQEWDRGRTQYF
- | TRBD2 | TRBJ2-1 | TRBV11-2 | TGTGCCAGCAGCTCCGGACTAGCGGGGGGGATCCATGAGCAGTTCTTC | CASSSGLAGGIHEQFF
- | - | TRBJ2-1 | TRBV27 | TGTGCCAGCAGTTTACTTCCAGGGCGGAATGAGCAGTTCTTC | CASSLLPGRNEQFF
- | TRBD1 | TRBJ1-2 | TRBV7-2 | TGTGCCAGCAGCTTTACCGGGACAGGGGAGTATGGCTACACCTTC | CASSFTGTGEYGYTF
- | - | TRBJ2-3 | TRBV5-1 | TGCGCCAGCAAGATGACAGGGGAGGGGGATACGCAGTATTTT | CASKMTGEGDTQYF
- | - | TRBJ2-6 | TRBV18 | TGTGCCAGCTCACCTACAGGGTCTGGGGCCAACGTCCTGACTTTC | CASSPTGSGANVLTF
- | - | TRBJ1-5 | TRBV27 | TGTGCCAGCAGTCAACAGGGTCAGTCCCAGCATTTT | CASSQQGQSQHF
- | TRBD2 | TRBJ2-3 | TRBV5-1 | TGCGCCAGCAGCCCGGACGGGGGGAAAGGGGCAGATACGCAGTATTTT | CASSPDGGKGADTQYF
- | - | TRBJ2-7 | TRBV28 | TGTGCCAGCAGTTTGGCGGGGAACAAATACGAGCAGTACTTC | CASSLAGNKYEQYF
- | - | TRBJ2-2 | TRBV4-3 | TGCGCCAGCAGACAAACAGCAGGGGCTATGAACACCGGGGAGCTGTTTTTT | CASRQTAGAMNTGELFF
- | TRBD1 | TRBJ1-1 | TRBV7-9 | TGTGCCAGCAGCTTAGCCGGGACAGTGAACACTGAAGCTTTCTTT | CASSLAGTVNTEAFF
few | - | TRBJ1-4 | TRBV10-3 | TGTGCCATCAGTGGAAGGGGGTCTAATGAAAAACTGTTTTTT | CAISGRGSNEKLFF
- | TRBD1 | TRBJ2-3 | TRBV11-2 | TGTGCCAGCAGTCTGAGGACAGGGGTGAGGACAGATACGCAGTATTTT | CASSLRTGVRTDTQYF
- | - | TRBJ2-2 | TRBV27 | TGTGCCAGCAGTTTTGAGACTTCGAACACCGGGGAGCTGTTTTTT | CASSFETSNTGELFF
- | - | TRBJ1-1 | TRBV12-3/TRBV12-4 | TGTGCCAGCAGCCAGGGTGGCACTGAAGCTTTCTTT | CASSQGGTEAFF
- | - | TRBJ1-3 | TRBV6-5 | TGTGCCAGCAGTAGCCAAACGAGCTCTGGAAACACCATATATTTT | CASSSQTSSGNTIYF
- | TRBD1 | TRBJ2-2 | TRBV4-1 | TGCGCCAGCAGCCAGGACAGGGCCATTACCGGGGAGCTGTTTTTT | CASSQDRAITGELFF
- | TRBD1 | TRBJ1-6 | TRBV9 | TGTGCCAGCAGCGTAGTGGAGGGACAGGGTTCACCCCTCCACTTT | CASSVVEGQGSPLHF
once | TRBD1 | TRBJ1-2 | TRBV7-2 | TGTGCCAGCAGCTCGCCGGGACAGCCTTTTTATGGCTACACCTTC | CASSSPGQPFYGYTF
few | - | TRBJ2-6 | TRBV2 | TGTGCCAGCAGTGAAGGAGTTAGGGGCGACGGGGCCAACGTCCTGACTTTC | CASSEGVRGDGANVLTF
- | - | TRBJ2-7 | TRBV6-2/TRBV6-3 | TGTGCCAGCAGTCCCCACGGCGGCACCTACGAGCAGTACTTC | CASSPHGGTYEQYF
- | TRBD1 | TRBJ2-1 | TRBV6-6 | TGTGCCAGCAGTTACTTACGGCCAGGGGGAGACAATGAGCAGTTCTTC | CASSYLRPGGDNEQFF
- | TRBD1 | TRBJ1-6 | TRBV9 | TGTGCCAGCAGCCTCCAGGGGGCGGTTAATTCACCCCTCCACTTT | CASSLQGAVNSPLHF
few | - | TRBJ1-5 | TRBV2 | TGTGCCAGCAGTACGGGACAAATTAGCAATCAGCCCCAGCATTTT | CASSTGQISNQPQHF
once | TRBD1 | TRBJ2-2 | TRBV7-9 | TGTGCCAGCAGCAGAGAGACAGGGGGGACCGGGGAGCTGTTTTTT | CASSRETGGTGELFF
- | - | TRBJ2-3 | TRBV5-1 | TGCGCCAGCAGGGGGGGGGCCCAATCAGATACGCAGTATTTT | CASRGGAQSDTQYF
- | - | TRBJ1-2 | TRBV5-4 | TGTGCCAGCAGCTTTTCCGGACAGTCCTATGGCTACACCTTC | CASSFSGQSYGYTF
- | - | TRBJ1-1 | TRBV6-5 | TGTGCCAGCAGTCAGAAGGCAGGGCCGACTGAAGCTTTCTTT | CASSQKAGPTEAFF
- | - | TRBJ1-1 | TRBV6-4 | TGTGCCAGCAGAGTAGAAGGGGTCGGGAGCACTGAAGCTTTCTTT | CASRVEGVGSTEAFF
- | TRBD1 | TRBJ1-1 | TRBV5-4 | TGTGCCAGCAGCGACAGGGGTCGACTGAACACTGAAGCTTTCTTT | CASSDRGRLNTEAFF